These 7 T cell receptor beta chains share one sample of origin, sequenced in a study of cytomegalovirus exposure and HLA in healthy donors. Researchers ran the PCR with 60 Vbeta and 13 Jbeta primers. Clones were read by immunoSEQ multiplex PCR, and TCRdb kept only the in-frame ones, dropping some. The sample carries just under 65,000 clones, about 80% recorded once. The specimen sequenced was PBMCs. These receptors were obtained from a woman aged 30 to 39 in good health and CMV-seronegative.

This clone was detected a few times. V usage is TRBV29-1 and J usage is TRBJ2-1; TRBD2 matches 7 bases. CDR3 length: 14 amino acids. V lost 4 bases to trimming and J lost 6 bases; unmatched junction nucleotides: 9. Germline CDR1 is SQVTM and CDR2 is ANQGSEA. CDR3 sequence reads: CSVVGASGRNEQFF. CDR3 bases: TGCAGCGTTGTTGGCGCTAGCGGCCGCAATGAGCAGTTCTTC.

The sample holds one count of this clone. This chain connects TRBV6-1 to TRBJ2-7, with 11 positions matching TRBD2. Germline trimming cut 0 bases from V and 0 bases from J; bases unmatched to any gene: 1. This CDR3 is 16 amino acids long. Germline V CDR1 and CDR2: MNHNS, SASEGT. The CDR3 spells CASSEATSGASYEQYF. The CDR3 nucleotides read TGTGCCAGCAGTGAAGCGACTAGCGGGGCCTCCTACGAGCAGTACTTC.

The chain's CDR3 is CATSGAFLAGELFF. The DNA of the CDR3 is TGTGCCACCAGCGGGGCGTTTTTGGCCGGGGAGCTGTTTTTT. This chain connects TRBV15 to TRBJ2-2, with a tentative D call TRBD1 (5 bases). The ends were cut back, 5 bases at V and 6 bases at J, with 13 bases in the middle. The germline CDR1 and CDR2 sequences are LNHNV and YYDKDF (reference sequence). The CDR3 loop spans 14 amino acids.

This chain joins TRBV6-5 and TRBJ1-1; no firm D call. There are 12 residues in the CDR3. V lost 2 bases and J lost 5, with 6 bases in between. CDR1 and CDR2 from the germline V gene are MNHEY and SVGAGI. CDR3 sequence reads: CASSYGRTEAFF. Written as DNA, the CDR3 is TGTGCCAGCAGTTACGGGAGGACTGAAGCTTTCTTT.

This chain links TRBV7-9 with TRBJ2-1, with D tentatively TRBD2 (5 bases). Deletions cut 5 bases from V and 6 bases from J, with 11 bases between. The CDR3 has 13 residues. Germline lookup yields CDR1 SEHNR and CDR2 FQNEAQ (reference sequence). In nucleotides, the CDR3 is TGTGCCAGCAGCCTCACGGAGGTCAATGAGCAGTTCTTC. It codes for CASSLTEVNEQFF.

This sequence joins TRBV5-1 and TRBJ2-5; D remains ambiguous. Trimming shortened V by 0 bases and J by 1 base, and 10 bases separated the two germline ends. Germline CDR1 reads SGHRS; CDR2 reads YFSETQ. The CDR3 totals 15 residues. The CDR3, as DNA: TGCGCCAGCAGCTTGGTAGCACCCAGCCAAGAGACCCAGTACTTC. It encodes CASSLVAPSQETQYF.

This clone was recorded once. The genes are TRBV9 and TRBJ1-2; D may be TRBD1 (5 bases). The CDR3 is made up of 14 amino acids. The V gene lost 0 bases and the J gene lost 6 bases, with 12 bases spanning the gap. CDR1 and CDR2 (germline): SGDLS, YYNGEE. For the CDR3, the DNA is TGTGCCAGCAGCGTAGTAGTCCAGGGTGATGGCTACACCTTC. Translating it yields CASSVVVQGDGYTF.